The rows below give T cell receptor beta chains drawn from one sample of a study of lymphopenia after photon versus proton radiotherapy. The protocol was immunoSEQ multiplex PCR, while the TCRdb copy is restricted to in-frame clones and leaves out a portion. Of around 53,000 clones in the sample, around four fifths were seen once. Sequenced material: peripheral blood, taken from a patient treated with photon-based radiotherapy. Receptors originate from a man aged 45 to 65 with gastric cancer. Each CDR3 is given with its conserved first and last residue. Each record gives: clone size, J gene, CDR3 length, V gene, D gene, CDR3 DNA, CDR3 protein. The D gene is left open where the match is weak. Clone size is stated in some rows and not others, as once, few, many or a class when expanded.

NA | TRBJ2-2 | 16 | TRBV6-1 | NA | TGTGCCAGCAGTGCCCCTCTGGTGGCGAACACCGGGGAGCTGTTTTTT | CASSAPLVANTGELFF
NA | TRBJ1-4 | 14 | TRBV6-5 | TRBD1 | TGTGCCAGCAGCCTCGGGACAGATAATGAAAAACTGTTTTTT | CASSLGTDNEKLFF
NA | TRBJ2-1 | 15 | TRBV11-2 | NA | TGTGCCAGCAGCTTAGATTCGGGTCCTTACAATGAGCAGTTCTTC | CASSLDSGPYNEQFF
NA | TRBJ2-1 | 12 | TRBV5-1 | NA | TGCGCCAGCAGCCGGGACAACAATGAGCAGTTCTTC | CASSRDNNEQFF
once | TRBJ2-7 | 16 | TRBV10-3 | TRBD2 | TGTGCCATCAGTGAGTCCTTCCTAGCGGGATCCTACGAGCAGTACTTC | CAISESFLAGSYEQYF
NA | TRBJ2-3 | 16 | TRBV5-6 | TRBD1 | TGTGCCAGCAGCTTCGACAGGGAAGGGGCCACAGATACGCAGTATTTT | CASSFDREGATDTQYF
NA | TRBJ2-3 | 17 | TRBV6-1 | NA | TGTGCCAGCAGTGACATCGTCACACGATTTAGCACAGATACGCAGTATTTT | CASSDIVTRFSTDTQYF
NA | TRBJ2-7 | 14 | TRBV5-5 | NA | TGTGCCAGCAGCTTGAACCAGGGGCTCTACGAGCAGTACTTC | CASSLNQGLYEQYF
NA | TRBJ2-1 | 17 | TRBV9 | NA | TGTGCCAGCAGCGTATTATTAGAGGGAGGACTCTACAATGAGCAGTTCTTC | CASSVLLEGGLYNEQFF
NA | TRBJ2-1 | 15 | TRBV6-1 | TRBD1 | TGTGCCAGCAACGCCGGACAGGCGACCTACAATGAGCAGTTCTTC | CASNAGQATYNEQFF
NA | TRBJ2-7 | 14 | TRBV7-6 | NA | TGTGCCAGCAGCTTACGCGACGGTGCCTACGAGCAGTACTTC | CASSLRDGAYEQYF
NA | TRBJ1-1 | 16 | TRBV11-2 | NA | TGTGCCAGCAGCCAGAAAACGGGACGGTCGTACACTGAAGCTTTCTTT | CASSQKTGRSYTEAFF
NA | TRBJ2-1 | 15 | TRBV4-3 | NA | TGCGCCAGCAGCCAAGGGGGGAGCTCCTACAATGAGCAGTTCTTC | CASSQGGSSYNEQFF
NA | TRBJ1-6 | 15 | TRBV30 | NA | TGTGCCTGGAGTGTATCGGGGACTGGGGGATCGCCCCTCCACTTT | CAWSVSGTGGSPLHF
NA | TRBJ2-7 | 16 | TRBV18 | TRBD2 | TGTGCCAGCTCACCACAACTAGCGGGAGGCCTCAACGAGCAGTACTTC | CASSPQLAGGLNEQYF
NA | TRBJ2-3 | 16 | TRBV7-2 | TRBD2 | TGTGCCAGCAGCTCCGGGGGGGTTAGAGGCACAGATACGCAGTATTTT | CASSSGGVRGTDTQYF
NA | TRBJ2-7 | 14 | TRBV6-5 | TRBD2 | TGTGCCAGCAGAGGACTAGCGGGATACTACGAGCAGTACTTC | CASRGLAGYYEQYF
NA | TRBJ1-2 | 13 | TRBV30 | TRBD1 | TGTGCCTGGAGCCAGGACAGGGCTCTTGGCTACACCTTC | CAWSQDRALGYTF
NA | TRBJ1-1 | 13 | TRBV5-1 | NA | TGCGCCAGCAGCATGGACAGAGGGGCTGAAGCTTTCTTT | CASSMDRGAEAFF
few | TRBJ2-1 | 14 | TRBV25-1 | NA | TGTGCCAGCAGTGCCGCTGGTTCCTACAATGAGCAGTTCTTC | CASSAAGSYNEQFF
few | TRBJ2-7 | 13 | TRBV9 | NA | TGTGCCAGCAACACTTACGAGTCGGAGGAGCAGTACTTC | CASNTYESEEQYF
NA | TRBJ2-3 | 15 | TRBV28 | NA | TGTGCCAGCAGTAGGCAGTTAAGAAGCACAGATACGCAGTATTTT | CASSRQLRSTDTQYF
NA | TRBJ1-2 | 16 | TRBV9 | TRBD1 | TGTGCCAGCAGCGCGTATCCGGGACAGGGGGACTATGGCTACACCTTC | CASSAYPGQGDYGYTF